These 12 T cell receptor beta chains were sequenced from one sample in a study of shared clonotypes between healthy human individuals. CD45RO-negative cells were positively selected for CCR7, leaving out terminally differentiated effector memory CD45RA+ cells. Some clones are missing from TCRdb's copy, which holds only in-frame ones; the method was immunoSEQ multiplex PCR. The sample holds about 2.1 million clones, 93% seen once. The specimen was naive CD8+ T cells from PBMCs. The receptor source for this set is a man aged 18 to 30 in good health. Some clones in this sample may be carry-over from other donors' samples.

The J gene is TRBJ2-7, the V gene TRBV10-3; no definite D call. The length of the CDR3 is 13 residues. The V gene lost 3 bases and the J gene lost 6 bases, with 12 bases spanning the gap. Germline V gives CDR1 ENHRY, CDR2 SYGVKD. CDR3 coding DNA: TGTGCCATCAGTGAAGGACGGCCCGCCGAGCAGTACTTC. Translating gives CAISEGRPAEQYF.

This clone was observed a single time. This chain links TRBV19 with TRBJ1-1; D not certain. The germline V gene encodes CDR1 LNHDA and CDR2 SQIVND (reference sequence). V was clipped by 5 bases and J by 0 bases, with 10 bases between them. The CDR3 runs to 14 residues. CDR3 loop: CASSFSWLNTEAFF. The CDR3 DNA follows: TGTGCCAGTAGTTTCAGTTGGTTGAACACTGAAGCTTTCTTT.

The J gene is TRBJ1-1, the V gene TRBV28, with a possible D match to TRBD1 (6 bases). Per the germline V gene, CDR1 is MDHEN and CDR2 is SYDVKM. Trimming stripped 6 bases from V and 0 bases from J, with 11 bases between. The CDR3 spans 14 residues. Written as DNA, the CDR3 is TGTGCCAGCAGCATACAGGGTCTGAACACTGAAGCTTTCTTT. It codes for CASSIQGLNTEAFF. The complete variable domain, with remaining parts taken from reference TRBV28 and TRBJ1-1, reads DVKVTQSSRYLVKRTGEKVFLECVQDMDHENMFWYRQDPGLGLRLIYFSYDVKMKEKGDIPEGYSVSREKKERFSLILESASTNQTSMYLCASSIQGLNTEAFFGQGTRLTVV.

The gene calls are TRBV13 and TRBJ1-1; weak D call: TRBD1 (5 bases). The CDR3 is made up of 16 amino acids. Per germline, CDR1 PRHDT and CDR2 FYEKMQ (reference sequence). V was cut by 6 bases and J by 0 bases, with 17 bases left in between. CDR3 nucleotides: TGTGCCAGCAGGACGTATGGGGAGGGACTGAACACTGAAGCTTTCTTT. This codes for CASRTYGEGLNTEAFF.

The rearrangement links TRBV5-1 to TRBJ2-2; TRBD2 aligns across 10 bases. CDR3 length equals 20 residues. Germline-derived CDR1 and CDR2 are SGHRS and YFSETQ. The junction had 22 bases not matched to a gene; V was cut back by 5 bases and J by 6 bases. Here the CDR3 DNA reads TGCGCCAGCAGGGCCCAAAAACAGGGTCGAGCTAGCGGGAGACCCGGGGAGCTGTTTTTT. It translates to CASRAQKQGRASGRPGELFF. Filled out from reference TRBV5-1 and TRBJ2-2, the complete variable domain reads KAGVTQTPRYLIKTRGQQVTLSCSPISGHRSVSWYQQTPGQGLQFLFEYFSETQRNKGNFPGRFSGRQFSNSRSEMNVSTLELGDSALYLCASRAQKQGRASGRPGELFFGEGSRLTVL.

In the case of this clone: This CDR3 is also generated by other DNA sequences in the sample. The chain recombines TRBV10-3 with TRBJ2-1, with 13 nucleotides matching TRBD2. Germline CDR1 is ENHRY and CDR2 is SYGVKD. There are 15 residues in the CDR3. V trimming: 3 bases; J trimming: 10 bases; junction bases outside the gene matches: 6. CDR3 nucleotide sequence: TGTGCCATCAGTGACGGACTAGCGGGAGACGGCGAGCAGTTCTTC. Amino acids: CAISDGLAGDGEQFF.

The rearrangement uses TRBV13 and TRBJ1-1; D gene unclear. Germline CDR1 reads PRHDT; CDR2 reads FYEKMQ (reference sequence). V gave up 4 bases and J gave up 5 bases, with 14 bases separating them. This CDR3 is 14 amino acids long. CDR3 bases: TGTGCCAGCAGCTCTCTTGGAGGGAGGACTGAAGCTTTCTTT. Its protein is CASSSLGGRTEAFF.

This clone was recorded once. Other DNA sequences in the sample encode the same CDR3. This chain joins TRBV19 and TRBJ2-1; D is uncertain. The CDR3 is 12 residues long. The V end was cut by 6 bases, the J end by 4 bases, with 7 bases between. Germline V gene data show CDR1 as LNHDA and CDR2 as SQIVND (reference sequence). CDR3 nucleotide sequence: TGTGCCAGTAGGAGTATTTACAATGAGCAGTTCTTC. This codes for CASRSIYNEQFF.

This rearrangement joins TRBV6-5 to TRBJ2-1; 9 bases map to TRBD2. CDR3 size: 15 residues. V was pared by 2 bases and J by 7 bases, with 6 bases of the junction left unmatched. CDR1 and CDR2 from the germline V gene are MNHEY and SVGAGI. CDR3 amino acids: CASSYGRGGRNEQFF. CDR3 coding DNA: TGTGCCAGCAGTTACGGGCGGGGGGGACGGAATGAGCAGTTCTTC.

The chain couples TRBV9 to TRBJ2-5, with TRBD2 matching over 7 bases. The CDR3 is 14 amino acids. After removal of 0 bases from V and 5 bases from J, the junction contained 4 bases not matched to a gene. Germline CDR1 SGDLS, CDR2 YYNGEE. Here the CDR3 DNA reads TGTGCCAGCAGCGTAGCTTTGCGGGAGGAGACCCAGTACTTC. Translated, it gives CASSVALREETQYF.

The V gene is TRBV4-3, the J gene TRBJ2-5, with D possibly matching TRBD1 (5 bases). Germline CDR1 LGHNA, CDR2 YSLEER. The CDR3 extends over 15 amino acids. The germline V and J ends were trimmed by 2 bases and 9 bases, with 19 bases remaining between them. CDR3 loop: CASSQSIGSLGAQYF. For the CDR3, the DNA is TGCGCCAGCAGCCAAAGTATCGGTAGCCTAGGGGCCCAGTACTTC.

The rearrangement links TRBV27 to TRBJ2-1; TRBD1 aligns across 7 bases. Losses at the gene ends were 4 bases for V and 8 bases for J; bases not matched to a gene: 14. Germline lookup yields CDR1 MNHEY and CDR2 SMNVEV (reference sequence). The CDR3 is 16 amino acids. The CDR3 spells CASSYGQVTPGDEQFF. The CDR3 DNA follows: TGTGCCAGCAGTTACGGACAGGTCACACCAGGAGATGAGCAGTTCTTC.